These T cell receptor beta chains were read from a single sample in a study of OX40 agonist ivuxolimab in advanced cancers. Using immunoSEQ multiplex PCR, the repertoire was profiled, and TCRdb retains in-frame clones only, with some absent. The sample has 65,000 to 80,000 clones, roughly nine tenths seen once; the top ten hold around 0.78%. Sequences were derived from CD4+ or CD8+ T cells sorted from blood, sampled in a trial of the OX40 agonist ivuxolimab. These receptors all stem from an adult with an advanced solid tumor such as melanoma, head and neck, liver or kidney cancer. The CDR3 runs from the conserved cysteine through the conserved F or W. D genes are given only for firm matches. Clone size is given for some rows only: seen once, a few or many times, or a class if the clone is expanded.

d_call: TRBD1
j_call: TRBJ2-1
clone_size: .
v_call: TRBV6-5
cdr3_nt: TGTGCCAGCAGTTACTACAGGGGTGGCAATGAGCAGTTCTTC
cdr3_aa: CASSYYRGGNEQFF

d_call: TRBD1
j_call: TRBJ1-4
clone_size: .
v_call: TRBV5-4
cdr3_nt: TGCGCCAGCAGCCAAGGCGGGACAGGGGCGCTAGATGAAAAACTGTTTTTT
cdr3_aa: CASSQGGTGALDEKLFF

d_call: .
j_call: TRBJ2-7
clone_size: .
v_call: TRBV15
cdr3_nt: TGTGCCACCAGCAGATTCCCCCAGGGAAAGAGGGGCGAGCAGTACTTC
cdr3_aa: CATSRFPQGKRGEQYF

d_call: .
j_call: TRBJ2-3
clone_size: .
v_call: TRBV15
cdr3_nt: TGTGCCACCAGCAGGGGGTTGCCCGGGCAAGGGACAGATACGCAGTATTTT
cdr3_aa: CATSRGLPGQGTDTQYF

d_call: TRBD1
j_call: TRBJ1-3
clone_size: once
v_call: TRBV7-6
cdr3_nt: TGTGCCAGCAGCGACAGGAGTACCGGGACAGGGGGAAACACCATATATTTT
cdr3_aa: CASSDRSTGTGGNTIYF

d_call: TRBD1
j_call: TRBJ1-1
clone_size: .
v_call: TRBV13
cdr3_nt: TGTGCCAGCAGCCTTGGACAGGGTCGATACACTGAAGCTTTCTTT
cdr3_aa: CASSLGQGRYTEAFF

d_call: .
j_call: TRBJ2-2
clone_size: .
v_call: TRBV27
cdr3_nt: TGTGCCAGCAAATTGGGTCGCTCGAACACCGGGGAGCTGTTTTTT
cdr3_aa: CASKLGRSNTGELFF

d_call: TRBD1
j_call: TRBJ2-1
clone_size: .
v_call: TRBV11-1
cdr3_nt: TGTGCCAGCAGTCTCGACAGGGGGAATGAGCAGTTCTTC
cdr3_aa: CASSLDRGNEQFF

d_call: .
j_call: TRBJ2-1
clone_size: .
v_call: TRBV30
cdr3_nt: TGTGCCTGGAGTTGGGACTCCAGGCCCTACAATGAGCAGTTCTTC
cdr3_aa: CAWSWDSRPYNEQFF

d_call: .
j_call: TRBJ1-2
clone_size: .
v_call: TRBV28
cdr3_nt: TGTGCCAGCAGTTCTCCCGGCCCACTTAATGGCTACACCTTC
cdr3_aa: CASSSPGPLNGYTF

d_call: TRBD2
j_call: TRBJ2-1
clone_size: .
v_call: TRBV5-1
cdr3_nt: TGCGCCAGCAGCTTGGGCGGGGGGGCTATCAATGAGCAGTTCTTC
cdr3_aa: CASSLGGGAINEQFF

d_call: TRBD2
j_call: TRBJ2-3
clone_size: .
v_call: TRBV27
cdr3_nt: TGTGCCAGCAAAAAGCCGGGACTAGCGGGGGGAGCAGATACGCAGTATTTT
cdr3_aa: CASKKPGLAGGADTQYF

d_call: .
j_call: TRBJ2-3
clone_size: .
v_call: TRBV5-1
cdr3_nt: TGCGCCAGCAGCATAGACGTCCGAGGGACGCAGTATTTT
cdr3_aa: CASSIDVRGTQYF

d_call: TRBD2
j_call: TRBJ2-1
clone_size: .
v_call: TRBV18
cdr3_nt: TGTGCCAGCTCAACCCTCCGGGGAGCGGGAGACCATGAGCAGTTCTTC
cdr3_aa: CASSTLRGAGDHEQFF

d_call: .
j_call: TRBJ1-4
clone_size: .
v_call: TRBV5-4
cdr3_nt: TGTGCCAGCAGCTTGGGATTGAATGAAAAACTGTTTTTT
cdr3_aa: CASSLGLNEKLFF

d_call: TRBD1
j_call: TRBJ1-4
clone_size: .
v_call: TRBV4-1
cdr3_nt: TGCGCCAGCAGCTCCGGACAGGGCGCTAATGAAAAACTGTTTTTT
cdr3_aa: CASSSGQGANEKLFF

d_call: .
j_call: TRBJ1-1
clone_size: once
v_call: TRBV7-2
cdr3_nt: TGTGCCAGCAGCTTAGATTCGGGGGGTGCTCAAGCTTTCTTT
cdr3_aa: CASSLDSGGAQAFF

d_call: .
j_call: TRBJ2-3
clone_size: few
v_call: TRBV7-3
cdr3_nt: TGTGCCAGCAGCTTCTTTAGCACAGATACGCAGTATTTT
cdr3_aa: CASSFFSTDTQYF

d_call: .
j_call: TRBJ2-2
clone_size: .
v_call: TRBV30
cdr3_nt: TGTGCCTGGAGTGTGGGGGATCATGGGGCCGGGGAGCTGTTTTTT
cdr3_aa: CAWSVGDHGAGELFF

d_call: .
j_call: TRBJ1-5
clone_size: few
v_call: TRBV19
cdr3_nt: TGTGCCAGTAGTATAGGTGGGCGGTATCAGCCCCAGCATTTT
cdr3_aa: CASSIGGRYQPQHF

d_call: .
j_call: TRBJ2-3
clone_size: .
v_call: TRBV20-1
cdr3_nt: TGCAGTGTCTCCACCCAAGATACGCAGTATTTT
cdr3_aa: CSVSTQDTQYF

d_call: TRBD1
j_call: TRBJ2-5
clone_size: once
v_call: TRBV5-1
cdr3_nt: TGCGCCAGCAGCCCAGCAGGGGGACAGGGGCAAGAGACCCAGTACTTC
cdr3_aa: CASSPAGGQGQETQYF

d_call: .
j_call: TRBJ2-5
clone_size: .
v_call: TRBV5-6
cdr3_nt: TGTGCCAGCAGCGTCGTCTTGACAGGTCAAGAGACCCAGTACTTC
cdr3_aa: CASSVVLTGQETQYF

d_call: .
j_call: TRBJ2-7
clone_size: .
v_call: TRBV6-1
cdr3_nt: TGTGCCAGCAGTCTTTATAGCGGCTACGAGCAGTACTTC
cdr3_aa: CASSLYSGYEQYF

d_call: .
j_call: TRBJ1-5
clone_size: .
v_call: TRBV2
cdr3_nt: TGTGCCAGCAGTACCCGGGGAGCCCAGCCCCAGCATTTT
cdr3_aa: CASSTRGAQPQHF

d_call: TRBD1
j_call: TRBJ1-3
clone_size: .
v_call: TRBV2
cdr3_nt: TGTGCCAGCAGTGTGACAGGGGGATCTGGAAACACCATATATTTT
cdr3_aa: CASSVTGGSGNTIYF

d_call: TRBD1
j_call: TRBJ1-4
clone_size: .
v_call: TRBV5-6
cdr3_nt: TGTGCCAGCAGCTTTTTACAGGGGCTAGGAACGGAAAAACTGTTTTTT
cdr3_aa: CASSFLQGLGTEKLFF

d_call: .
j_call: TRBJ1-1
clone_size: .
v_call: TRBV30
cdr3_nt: TGTGCCTGGAGTCCCCTACTCCAGGGTATCACTGAAGCTTTCTTT
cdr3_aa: CAWSPLLQGITEAFF

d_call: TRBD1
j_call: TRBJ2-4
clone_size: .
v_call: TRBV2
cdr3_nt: TGTGCCAGCGGAAGGGACAGGGGGGATAACATTCAGTACTTC
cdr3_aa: CASGRDRGDNIQYF

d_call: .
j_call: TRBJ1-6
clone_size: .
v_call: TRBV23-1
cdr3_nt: TGCGCCAGCAGTCAATCCCCCACGCGGGGTCCTAGGGATTCACCCCTCCACTTT
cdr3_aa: CASSQSPTRGPRDSPLHF

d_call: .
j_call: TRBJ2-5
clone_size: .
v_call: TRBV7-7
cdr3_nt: TGTGCTAGCAGTCCCTCGACGAAAGAGACCCAGTACTTC
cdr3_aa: CASSPSTKETQYF

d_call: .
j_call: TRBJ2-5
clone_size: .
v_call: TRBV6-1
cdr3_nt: TGTGCCAGCAGTGAAGCGCAAGGGAGGAGGCAAGAGACCCAGTACTTC
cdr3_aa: CASSEAQGRRQETQYF

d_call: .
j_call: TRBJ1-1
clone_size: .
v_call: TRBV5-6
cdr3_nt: TGTGCCAGCAGCTTGGACGGAACGGGTGAAGCTTTCTTT
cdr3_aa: CASSLDGTGEAFF

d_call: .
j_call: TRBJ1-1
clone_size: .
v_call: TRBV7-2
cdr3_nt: TGTGCCAGCAGCTTAGAAGGGGGTGCCTCGGCTTTCTTT
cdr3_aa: CASSLEGGASAFF

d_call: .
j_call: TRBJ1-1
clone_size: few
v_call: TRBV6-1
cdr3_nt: TGTGCCAGCAGTGAAAGCCGTGTTCGCCGAGCTTTCTTT
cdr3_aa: CASSESRVRRAFF

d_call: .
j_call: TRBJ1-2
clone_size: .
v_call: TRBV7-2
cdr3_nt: TGTGCCAGCAGCCCCGAACAGGGCCGGTTGAGGGGCTACACCTTC
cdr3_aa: CASSPEQGRLRGYTF

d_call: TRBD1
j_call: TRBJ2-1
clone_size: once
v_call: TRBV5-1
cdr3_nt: TGCGCCAGCAGGGCTACAGGGGGCCGCAATGAGCAGTTCTTC
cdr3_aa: CASRATGGRNEQFF

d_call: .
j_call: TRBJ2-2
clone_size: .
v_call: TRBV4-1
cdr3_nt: TGCGCCAGCAGCCAAAGAGGTAGCGGAAACACCGGGGAGCTGTTTTTT
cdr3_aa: CASSQRGSGNTGELFF

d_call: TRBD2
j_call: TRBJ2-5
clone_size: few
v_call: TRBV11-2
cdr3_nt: TGTGCCAGCAGCCGTGCTTCTAGCGGAGAGACCCAGTACTTC
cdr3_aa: CASSRASSGETQYF

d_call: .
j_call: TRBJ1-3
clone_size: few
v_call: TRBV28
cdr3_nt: TGTGCCAGCAGTTTACACAGATCGGGAAACACCATATATTTT
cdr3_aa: CASSLHRSGNTIYF

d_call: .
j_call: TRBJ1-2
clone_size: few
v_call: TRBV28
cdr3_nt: TGTGCCACCAAGCAGGGGAGAGGCTACACCTTC
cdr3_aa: CATKQGRGYTF

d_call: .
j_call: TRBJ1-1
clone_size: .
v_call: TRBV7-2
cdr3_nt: TGTGCCAGCAGCTTAGGGGCGAACACTGAAGCTTTCTTT
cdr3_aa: CASSLGANTEAFF

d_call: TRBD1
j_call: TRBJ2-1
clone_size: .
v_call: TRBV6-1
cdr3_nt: TGTGCCAGCAGTCCCCACCGGGACAGCAACAATGAGCAGTTCTTC
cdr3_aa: CASSPHRDSNNEQFF

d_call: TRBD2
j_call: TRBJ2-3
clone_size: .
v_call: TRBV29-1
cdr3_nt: TGCAGCGTCCGACTAGCGGGAGGGCGAATGACGCAGTATTTT
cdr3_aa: CSVRLAGGRMTQYF

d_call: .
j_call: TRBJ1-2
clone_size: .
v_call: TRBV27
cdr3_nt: TGTGCCAGCAGTTTCCTAAACAGGGCTGCTAAAGGCTACACCTTC
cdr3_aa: CASSFLNRAAKGYTF